This TCR beta chain was sequenced for a study of shared clonotypes between healthy human individuals. On the study more broadly: CD8 memory received one plate per donor, CD8 naive two, CD4 memory three and CD4 naive three.

The J segment lost 8 bases and the V segment lost 7 bases, leaving 3 bases of the junction unmatched. The CDR3 is 14 residues long. Germline V gene lookup returns CDR1 MNHEY and CDR2 SVGAGI. CD4+ cells underwent separation, giving CD45RA+ naive and CD45RA-negative memory subsets. The repertoire was sequenced with immunoSEQ multiplex PCR; TCRdb's copy has only in-frame clones and lacks some. The table includes about 1.5 million clones, around 95% detected once. The rearrangement links TRBV6-5 to TRBJ2-1; 15 bases are shared with TRBD2. The source of this sequence is a man aged 30 to 39 in good health. Sample: naive CD4+ T cells sorted from blood. Subset described: CD45RA+ positively selected. The CDR3 DNA sequence: TGTGCCAGCAAGGGACTAGCGGGAGGCCATGAGCAGTTCTTC. Translating gives CASKGLAGGHEQFF.